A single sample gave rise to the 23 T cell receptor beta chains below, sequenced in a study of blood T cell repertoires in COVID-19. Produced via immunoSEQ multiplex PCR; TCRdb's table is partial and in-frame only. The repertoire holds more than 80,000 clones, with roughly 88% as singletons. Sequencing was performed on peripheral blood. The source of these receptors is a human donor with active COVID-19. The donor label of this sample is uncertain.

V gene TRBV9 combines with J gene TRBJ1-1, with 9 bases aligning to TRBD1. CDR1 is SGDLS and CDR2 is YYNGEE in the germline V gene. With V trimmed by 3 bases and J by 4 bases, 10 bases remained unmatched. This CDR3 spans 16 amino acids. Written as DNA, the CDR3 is TGTGCCAGCAGCGCCATCACAGGGGGCGGGAGCACTGAAGCTTTCTTT. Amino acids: CASSAITGGGSTEAFF.

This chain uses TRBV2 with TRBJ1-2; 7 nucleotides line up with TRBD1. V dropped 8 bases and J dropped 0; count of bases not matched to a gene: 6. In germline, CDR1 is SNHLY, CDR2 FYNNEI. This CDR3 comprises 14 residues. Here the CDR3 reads CASSFGTANYGYTF. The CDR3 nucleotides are TGTGCCAGCTCTTTCGGGACAGCTAACTATGGCTACACCTTC.

The CDR3 DNA sequence: TGTGCCAGCAGCTTAAAACGGGGGGGCCCCACCGGGGAGCTGTTTTTT. Translated, it gives CASSLKRGGPTGELFF. The chain carries TRBV7-9 and TRBJ2-2, with 8 nucleotides matching TRBD2. CDR1 is SEHNR and CDR2 is FQNEAQ in the germline V gene (reference sequence). Trimming removed 2 bases from V and 4 bases from J; junction bases left unmatched: 6. The CDR3 consists of 16 residues. The full variable domain, in which reference TRBV7-9 and TRBJ2-2 provide the parts outside the CDR3, is DTGVSQNPRHKITKRGQNVTFRCDPISEHNRLYWYRQTLGQGPEFLTYFQNEAQLEKSRLLSDRFSAERPKGSFSTLEIQRTEQGDSAMYLCASSLKRGGPTGELFFGEGSRLTVL.

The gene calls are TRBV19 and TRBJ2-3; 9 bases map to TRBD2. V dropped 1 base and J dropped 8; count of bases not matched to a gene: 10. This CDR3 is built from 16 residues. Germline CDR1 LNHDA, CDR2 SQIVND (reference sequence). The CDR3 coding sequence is TGTGCCAGTAGTATAGTAGCGGGGGTCCCCCAGGTTACGCAGTATTTT. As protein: CASSIVAGVPQVTQYF.

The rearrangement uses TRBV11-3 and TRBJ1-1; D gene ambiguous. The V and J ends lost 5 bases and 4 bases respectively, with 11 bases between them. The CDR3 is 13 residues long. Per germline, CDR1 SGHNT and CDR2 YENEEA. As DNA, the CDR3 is TGTGCCAGCAGCGCTAGCGGTTTCACTGAAGCTTTCTTT. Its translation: CASSASGFTEAFF.

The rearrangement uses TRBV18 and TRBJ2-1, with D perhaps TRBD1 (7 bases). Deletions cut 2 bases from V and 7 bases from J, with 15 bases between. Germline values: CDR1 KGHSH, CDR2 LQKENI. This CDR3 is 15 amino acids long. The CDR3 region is CASSPGGGLSNEQFF. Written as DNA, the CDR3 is TGTGCCAGCTCACCAGGAGGGGGCCTCTCGAATGAGCAGTTCTTC.

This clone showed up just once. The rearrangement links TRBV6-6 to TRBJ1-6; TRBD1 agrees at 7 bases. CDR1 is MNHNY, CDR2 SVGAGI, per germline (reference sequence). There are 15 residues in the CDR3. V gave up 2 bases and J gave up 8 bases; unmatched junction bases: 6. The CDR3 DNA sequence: TGTGCCAGCAGTTACGTGACAGGGAGCGATTCACCCCTCCACTTT. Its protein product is CASSYVTGSDSPLHF.

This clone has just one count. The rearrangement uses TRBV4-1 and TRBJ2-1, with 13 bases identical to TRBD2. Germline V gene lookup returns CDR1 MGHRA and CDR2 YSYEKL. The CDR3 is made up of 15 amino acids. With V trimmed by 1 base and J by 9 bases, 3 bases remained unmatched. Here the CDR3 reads CASSQGLAGGSEQFF. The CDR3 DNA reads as TGCGCCAGCAGCCAAGGACTAGCGGGGGGCTCTGAGCAGTTCTTC.

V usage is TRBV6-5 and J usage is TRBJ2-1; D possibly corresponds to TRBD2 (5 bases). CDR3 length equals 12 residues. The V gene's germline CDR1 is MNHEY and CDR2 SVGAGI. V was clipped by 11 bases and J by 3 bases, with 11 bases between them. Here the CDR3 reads CALSGGYNEQFF. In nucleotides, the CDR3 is TGTGCCCTTTCTGGAGGCTACAATGAGCAGTTCTTC.

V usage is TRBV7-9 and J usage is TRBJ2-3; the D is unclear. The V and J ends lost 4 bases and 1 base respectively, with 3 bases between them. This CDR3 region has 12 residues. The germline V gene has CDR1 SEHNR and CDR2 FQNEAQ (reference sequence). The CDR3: CASSSGTDTQYF. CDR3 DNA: TGTGCCAGCAGCTCTGGCACAGATACGCAGTATTTT.

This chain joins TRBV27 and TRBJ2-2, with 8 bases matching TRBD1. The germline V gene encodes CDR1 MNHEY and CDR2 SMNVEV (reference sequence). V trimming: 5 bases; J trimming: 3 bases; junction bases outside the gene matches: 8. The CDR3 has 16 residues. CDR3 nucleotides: TGTGCCAGCAGTCCCCACGGACAGGGAGACACCGGGGAGCTGTTTTTT. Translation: CASSPHGQGDTGELFF.

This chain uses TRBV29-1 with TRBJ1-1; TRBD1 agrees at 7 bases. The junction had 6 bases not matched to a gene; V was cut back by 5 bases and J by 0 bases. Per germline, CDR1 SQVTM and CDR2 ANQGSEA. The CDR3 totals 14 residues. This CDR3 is CSVIAGTVNTEAFF. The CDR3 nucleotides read TGCAGCGTTATCGCCGGGACAGTGAACACTGAAGCTTTCTTT.

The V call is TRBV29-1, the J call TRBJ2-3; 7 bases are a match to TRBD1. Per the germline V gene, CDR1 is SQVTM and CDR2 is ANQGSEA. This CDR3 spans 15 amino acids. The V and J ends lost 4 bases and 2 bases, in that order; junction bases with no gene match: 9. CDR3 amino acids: CSVGAWDSITDTQYF. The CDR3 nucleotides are TGCAGCGTTGGGGCGTGGGACAGTATCACAGATACGCAGTATTTT.

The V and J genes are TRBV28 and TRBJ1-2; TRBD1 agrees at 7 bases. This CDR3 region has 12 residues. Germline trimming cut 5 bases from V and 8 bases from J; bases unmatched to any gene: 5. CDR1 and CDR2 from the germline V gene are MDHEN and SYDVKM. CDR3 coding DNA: TGTGCCAGCAGTCAGACAGGGAGAGGCTACACCTTC. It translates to CASSQTGRGYTF.

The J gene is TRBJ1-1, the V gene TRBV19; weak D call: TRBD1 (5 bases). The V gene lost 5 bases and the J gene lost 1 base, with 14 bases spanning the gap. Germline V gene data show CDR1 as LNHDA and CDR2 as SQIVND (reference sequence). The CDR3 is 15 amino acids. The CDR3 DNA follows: TGTGCCAGTAGTCTACCGGGGGGACCGAACACTGAAGCTTTCTTT. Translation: CASSLPGGPNTEAFF.

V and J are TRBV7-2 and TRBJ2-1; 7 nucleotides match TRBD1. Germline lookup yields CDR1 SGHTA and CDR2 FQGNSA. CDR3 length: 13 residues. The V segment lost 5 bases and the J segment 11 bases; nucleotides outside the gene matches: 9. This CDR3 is CASSEAQGLKQFF. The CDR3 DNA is TGTGCCAGCAGCGAAGCACAGGGGTTAAAGCAGTTCTTC.

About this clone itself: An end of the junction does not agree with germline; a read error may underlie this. The CDR3 coding sequence is TGTGCCCGCAGCTCAAGGGGAGGCGGGGGGGCCAACACCGGGGAGCTGTTTTTT. Protein: CARSSRGGGGANTGELFF. J is TRBJ2-2 and V is TRBV9, with 9 bases fitting TRBD2. CDR1 and CDR2 (germline): SGDLS, YYNGEE. This CDR3 has 18 amino acids.

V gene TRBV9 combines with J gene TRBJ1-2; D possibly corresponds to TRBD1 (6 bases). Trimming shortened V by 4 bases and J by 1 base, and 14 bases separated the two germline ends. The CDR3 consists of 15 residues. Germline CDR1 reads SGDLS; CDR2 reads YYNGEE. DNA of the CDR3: TGTGCCAGCAGCTTAACAGGGATAAATAACTATGGCTACACCTTC. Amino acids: CASSLTGINNYGYTF. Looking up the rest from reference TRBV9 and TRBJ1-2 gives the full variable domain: DSGVTQTPKHLITATGQRVTLRCSPRSGDLSVYWYQQSLDQGLQFLIQYYNGEERAKGNILERFSAQQFPDLHSELNLSSLELGDSALYFCASSLTGINNYGYTFGSGTRLTVV.

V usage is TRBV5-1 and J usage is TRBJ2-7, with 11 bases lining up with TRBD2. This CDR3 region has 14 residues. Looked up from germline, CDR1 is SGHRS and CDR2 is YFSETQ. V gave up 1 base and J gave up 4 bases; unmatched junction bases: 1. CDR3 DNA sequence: TGCGCCAGCAGCTTGTCTAGCGGGGGGTACGAGCAGTACTTC. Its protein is CASSLSSGGYEQYF.

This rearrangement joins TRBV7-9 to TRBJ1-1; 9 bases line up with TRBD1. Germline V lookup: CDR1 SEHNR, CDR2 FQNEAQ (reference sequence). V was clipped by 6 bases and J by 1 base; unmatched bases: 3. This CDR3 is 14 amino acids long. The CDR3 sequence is CASRPTGGNTEAFF. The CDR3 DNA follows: TGTGCCAGCAGACCGACAGGGGGGAACACTGAAGCTTTCTTT.

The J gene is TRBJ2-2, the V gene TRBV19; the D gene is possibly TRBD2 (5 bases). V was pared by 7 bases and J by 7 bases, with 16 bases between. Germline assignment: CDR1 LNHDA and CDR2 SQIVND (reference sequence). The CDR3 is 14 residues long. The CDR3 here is CASTIRTSYGELFF. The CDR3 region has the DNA TGTGCCAGTACGATCAGGACTTCTTACGGGGAGCTGTTTTTT.

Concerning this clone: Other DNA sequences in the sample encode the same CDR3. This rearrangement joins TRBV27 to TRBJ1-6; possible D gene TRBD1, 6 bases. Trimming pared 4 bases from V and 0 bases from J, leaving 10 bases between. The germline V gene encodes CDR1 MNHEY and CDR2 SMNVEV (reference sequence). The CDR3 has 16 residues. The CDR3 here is CASSYTGSSYNSPLHF. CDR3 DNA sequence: TGTGCCAGCAGTTACACAGGGAGCTCCTATAATTCACCCCTCCACTTT.

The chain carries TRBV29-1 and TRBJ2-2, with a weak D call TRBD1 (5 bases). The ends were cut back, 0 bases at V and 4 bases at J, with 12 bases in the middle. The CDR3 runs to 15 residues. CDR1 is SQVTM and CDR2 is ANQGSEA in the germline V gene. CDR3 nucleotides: TGCAGCGTTGAAGATCGCCAGGGTGCCACCGGGGAGCTGTTTTTT. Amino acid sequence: CSVEDRQGATGELFF.